The 5 T cell receptor beta chains listed next were all sequenced from one sample in a study of post-analysis software for immune sequencing data (dated by TCRdb to about 2015). Results and caveats for the whole study, not just this receptor: A few TRBV segments, including TRBV5-6, TRBV5-1 and TRBV20-1, were significantly more frequent in patients than controls.

These TCRs' antigens remain unknown. Library preparation employed PCR. Sequencing relied on an Illumina HiSeq 2500. To reduce PCR and sequencing biases, unique molecular identifiers were incorporated into the TCR beta cDNA libraries. TCRdb reran the public reads through fastp at Q25 and MiXCR, keeping productive beta chains. Entries that share a CDR3 protein sequence are merged under the most common genes and DNA. The sample table lists about 540,000 distinct CDR3 sequences, roughly 34% of them with a count of one. 6% of the sample is taken by the ten largest. The sequencing sample was made of blood. The receptors were gathered from a girl between 2 and 17 years old with multiple sclerosis.

This clonotype has only a few counts. The CDR3 loop is CASSPHLGGEGPFYNEQFF. The DNA for the CDR3 is TGTGCCAGCAGTCCCCACCTTGGGGGGGAGGGGCCCTTTTACAATGAGCAGTTCTTC. The genes are TRBV12-3 or TRBV12-4 and TRBJ2-1; the match to TRBD2 covers 7 bases. Trimming removed 5 bases from V and 4 bases from J; junction bases left unmatched: 20. The CDR3 consists of 19 residues.

This clonotype was recorded a few times. The V and J genes are TRBV6-6 and TRBJ2-7; TRBD1 is a possible D gene (6 bases). V dropped 5 bases and J dropped 0 bases, with 14 bases sitting between them. Germline V lookup: CDR1 MNHNY, CDR2 SVGAGI (reference sequence). This CDR3 is 15 amino acids long. The CDR3 loop is CASSHPTGSSYEQYF. CDR3 in DNA: TGTGCCAGCAGTCACCCAACAGGGAGCTCCTACGAGCAGTACTTC.

The rearrangement uses TRBV15 and TRBJ1-2; 10 bases agree with TRBD1. The CDR3 is made up of 15 amino acids. The V and J ends lost 3 bases and 8 bases, in that order; junction bases with no gene match: 9. The germline gives CDR1 LNHNV, CDR2 YYDKDF (reference sequence). Here the CDR3 reads CATSREDRGTRGYTF. The CDR3 bases are TGTGCCACCAGCAGGGAGGACAGGGGGACACGCGGCTACACCTTC.

The chain couples TRBV18 to TRBJ2-1, with TRBD1 matching 8 bases. Trimming removed 3 bases from V and 8 bases from J; junction bases left unmatched: 12. The CDR3 is 16 amino acids. The germline V gene encodes CDR1 KGHSH and CDR2 LQKENI. The CDR3 is CASSPLPGQDRHEQFF. CDR3 bases: TGTGCCAGCTCACCCCTCCCGGGACAGGATCGGCATGAGCAGTTCTTC.

Comments on this clonotype: At one of its ends the junction is not consistent with the germline gene, which may arise from a read error. The rearrangement links TRBV5-6 to TRBJ2-5, with D uncertain. This CDR3 is 12 amino acids long. Germline V gene lookup returns CDR1 SGHDT and CDR2 YYEEEE. CDR3 bases: TGTGCCGGCAGCTTGGCCGGCGAGACCCAGTACTTC. Encoded protein: CAGSLAGETQYF.